These 25 T cell receptor beta chains came from one sample sequenced in a study of blood T cell repertoires in COVID-19 (dated by TCRdb to 2020 to 2022). Receptors were amplified or captured by the immunoSEQ multiplex PCR assay. TCRdb took over this immuneACCESS table, retaining in-frame rearrangements with V and J assigned. Such tables are incomplete; in checked studies, under half of the missing clones stem from an unresolved V gene, and the remainder is unexplained. The sample data list a few hundred thousand clones, and about 90% of these were observed just once. The ten largest account for roughly 3.2% of the sample. Sequenced: PBMCs or T cells enriched from blood (not recorded which). These receptors were obtained from a woman aged 50 to 65 in a cohort exposed to, infected with or recovered from COVID-19 (not recorded which).

In its sample, this clone was seen once. The chain combines TRBV6-2 or TRBV6-3 with TRBJ2-1; tentatively, D is TRBD1 (5 bases). The V gene's germline CDR1 is MNHEY and CDR2 SVGEGT. This CDR3 has 15 amino acids. Trimming took off 4 bases at V and 8 bases at J, with 18 bases between the two ends. The CDR3 coding sequence is TGTGCCAGCAGTTCGACAGCCCTTCTGGGCGATGAGCAGTTCTTC. Encoded protein: CASSSTALLGDEQFF.

The chain joins TRBV5-6 to TRBJ1-5; D possibly corresponds to TRBD1 (5 bases). Germline lookup yields CDR1 SGHDT and CDR2 YYEEEE. Trimming removed 4 bases at V and 7 bases at J, with 30 bases between. The CDR3 totals 19 residues. DNA of the CDR3: TGTGCCAGCAGCCCGTCATTACAGGACCTCGGAGGGAGCAGGCAGCCCCAGCATTTT. It specifies CASSPSLQDLGGSRQPQHF.

This clone was observed once. V is TRBV7-2 and J is TRBJ2-1, with 9 bases lining up with TRBD2. The CDR3 length is 15 residues. V shed 5 bases and J 10 bases; nucleotides not matched to a gene: 12. Germline V lookup: CDR1 SGHTA, CDR2 FQGNSA. The CDR3 here is CASSPKRGAFLEQFF. The CDR3 DNA reads as TGTGCCAGCAGCCCCAAGCGGGGGGCCTTTCTCGAGCAGTTCTTC.

The chain combines TRBV10-1 with TRBJ1-1; TRBD1 agrees at 8 bases. V shed 9 bases, J shed 4 bases, and the junction held 4 bases outside the gene matches. The CDR3 contains 12 residues. Germline CDR1 and CDR2: WNHNN and SYGVQD (reference sequence). CDR3 in amino acids: CARQGAGTEAFF. The CDR3 coding sequence is TGCGCCAGGCAGGGGGCGGGCACTGAAGCTTTCTTT.

This clone was seen only once. The genes are TRBV4-2 and TRBJ1-6; possibly TRBD1 for D (6 bases). The germline gives CDR1 LGHNA, CDR2 YNFKEQ. The V gene lost 3 bases and the J gene lost 6 bases, with 12 bases spanning the gap. The CDR3 length is 15 residues. CDR3 nucleotide sequence: TGTGCCAGCAGCCAGGAACAGGGCCCTAATTCACCCCTCCACTTT. It codes for CASSQEQGPNSPLHF.

The V call is TRBV4-1, the J call TRBJ2-1, with a possible D match to TRBD2 (5 bases). Trimming removed 0 bases at V and 10 bases at J, with 19 bases between. Germline CDR1 and CDR2: MGHRA and YSYEKL. The CDR3 sequence is 16 residues long. CDR3 in DNA: TGCGCCAGCAGCCAAGACAGCGGAATGGGGTTCAGGGAGCAGTTCTTC. This codes for CASSQDSGMGFREQFF.

V and J are TRBV7-2 and TRBJ2-7, with a tentative D call TRBD2 (5 bases). The CDR3 has 14 residues. Per the germline V gene, CDR1 is SGHTA and CDR2 is FQGNSA. V was trimmed by 1 base and J by 4 bases, leaving 11 bases between them. CDR3 protein: CASSLVTSRYEQYF. CDR3 DNA sequence: TGTGCCAGCAGCTTAGTTACTAGTAGGTACGAGCAGTACTTC. Based on the CDR3 plus reference TRBV7-2 and TRBJ2-7, the full variable domain is GAGVSQSPSNKVTEKGKDVELRCDPISGHTALYWYRQSLGQGLEFLIYFQGNSAPDKSGLPSDRFSAERTGGSVSTLTIQRTQQEDSAVYLCASSLVTSRYEQYFGPGTRLTVT.

This sequence joins TRBV5-6 and TRBJ1-6; the D is unclear. In germline, CDR1 is SGHDT, CDR2 YYEEEE. V lost 0 bases, J lost 8 bases, and 12 bases lay in between. There are 15 residues in the CDR3. The CDR3, as DNA: TGTGCCAGCAGCTTGGAGCCTCGGGTACATTCACCCCTCCACTTT. It yields the protein CASSLEPRVHSPLHF.

For the CDR3, the DNA is TGTGCCAGCAGCCGCAGGTACGATTCACCCCTCCACTTT. It translates to CASSRRYDSPLHF. V gene TRBV6-2 or TRBV6-3 combines with J gene TRBJ1-6, with unresolved D. Looked up from germline, CDR1 is MNHEY and CDR2 is SVGEGT. The V end lost 6 bases, the J end lost 8 bases, and 11 bases lay between the germline ends. The CDR3 totals 13 residues.

This clone was observed a few times. This chain uses TRBV27 with TRBJ1-5, with D unresolved. The germline V gene has CDR1 MNHEY and CDR2 SMNVEV (reference sequence). This CDR3 comprises 14 residues. V was clipped by 3 bases and J by 2 bases, with 8 bases between them. The CDR3, as DNA: TGTGCCAGCAGTTTTGGGCAGGGCAATCAGCCCCAGCATTTT. It yields the protein CASSFGQGNQPQHF.

J is TRBJ2-3 and V is TRBV18, with 10 bases fitting TRBD2. V lost 1 base and J lost 1; bases outside the gene matches: 2. There are 16 residues in the CDR3. Germline CDR1 reads KGHSH; CDR2 reads LQKENI. DNA for the CDR3: TGTGCCAGCTCACCACAAGCGGGGGGGGGCACAGATACGCAGTATTTT. Its protein product is CASSPQAGGGTDTQYF.

The rearrangement joins TRBV29-1 to TRBJ2-7; 8 bases fit TRBD1. Germline V gene lookup returns CDR1 SQVTM and CDR2 ANQGSEA. CDR3 size: 15 residues. Germline trimming cut 1 base from V and 4 bases from J; bases unmatched to any gene: 9. The CDR3 protein is CSVEVAGQGAYEQYF. DNA of the CDR3: TGCAGCGTTGAAGTAGCCGGACAGGGAGCATACGAGCAGTACTTC.

The chain carries TRBV20-1 and TRBJ1-1, with no clear D. V lost 7 bases, J lost 4 bases, and 10 bases lay in between. Germline-derived CDR1 and CDR2 are DFQATT and SNEGSKA (reference sequence). The CDR3 is made up of 11 amino acids. Here the CDR3 reads CSGQSPTEAFF. In nucleotides, the CDR3 is TGCAGTGGACAATCCCCCACTGAAGCTTTCTTT.

The V and J genes are TRBV10-3 and TRBJ2-1; the match to TRBD1 covers 10 bases. J was trimmed by 2 bases and V by 2 bases; bases with no gene match: 3. Germline V gene lookup returns CDR1 ENHRY and CDR2 SYGVKD. This CDR3 region has 16 residues. CDR3 protein: CAISEMDRGTYNEQFF. CDR3 DNA sequence: TGTGCCATCAGTGAGATGGACAGGGGGACCTACAATGAGCAGTTCTTC.

The genes are TRBV27 and TRBJ1-4, with 9 bases aligning to TRBD1. The CDR3 extends over 19 amino acids. Germline V CDR1 and CDR2: MNHEY, SMNVEV (reference sequence). The V and J ends lost 4 bases and 0 bases, in that order; junction bases with no gene match: 12. The CDR3 DNA follows: TGTGCCAGCAGTTCGCTGACAGGGGGTATCGTTGCAACTAATGAAAAACTGTTTTTT. Protein sequence: CASSSLTGGIVATNEKLFF. Together with reference TRBV27 and TRBJ1-4, the CDR3 gives the full variable domain: EAQVTQNPRYLITVTGKKLTVTCSQNMNHEYMSWYRQDPGLGLRQIYYSMNVEVTDKGDVPEGYKVSRKEKRNFPLILESPSPNQTSLYFCASSSLTGGIVATNEKLFFGSGTQLSVL.

The chain recombines TRBV9 with TRBJ2-5; D is undetermined. V shed 0 bases and J shed 7 bases, with 13 bases lying between them. Per germline, CDR1 SGDLS and CDR2 YYNGEE. The CDR3 has 14 amino acids. CDR3 sequence: CASSVATTVGTQYF. CDR3 bases: TGTGCCAGCAGCGTAGCTACAACAGTTGGGACCCAGTACTTC.

The chain carries TRBV7-3 and TRBJ1-2, with a possible D match to TRBD1 (6 bases). The CDR3 totals 14 residues. Trimming cost V 1 base and J 8 bases, with 14 bases left between them. Germline CDR1 is SGHTA and CDR2 is FQGTGA. The CDR3 DNA follows: TGTGCCAGCAGCTTAAACGCAGGGGTTGGAGGCTACACCTTC. This encodes CASSLNAGVGGYTF.

This chain joins TRBV10-3 and TRBJ1-2; tentatively, D is TRBD1 (6 bases). Trimming left V 5 bases short and J 2 bases short, with 6 bases between. Germline values: CDR1 ENHRY, CDR2 SYGVKD. The CDR3 consists of 12 residues. For the CDR3, the DNA is TGTGCCATCAGTCAGGGGAACTATGGCTACACCTTC. The encoded protein is CAISQGNYGYTF.

The chain uses TRBV18 and TRBJ2-7; 7 nucleotides line up with TRBD1. Germline V CDR1 and CDR2: KGHSH, LQKENI. The CDR3 totals 16 residues. After removal of 3 bases from V and 1 base from J, the junction contained 9 bases not matched to a gene. DNA of the CDR3: TGTGCCAGCTCACCCAAAACCGGGACAGTATCCTACGAGCAGTACTTC. As protein: CASSPKTGTVSYEQYF.

This chain connects TRBV2 to TRBJ2-7; TRBD1 might be the D (5 bases). The germline CDR1 and CDR2 sequences are SNHLY and FYNNEI. The CDR3 length is 12 residues. V lost 6 bases to trimming and J lost 0 bases, with 6 bases between them. The CDR3 DNA follows: TGTGCCAGCAGGGACAACTCCTACGAGCAGTACTTC. This sequence encodes CASRDNSYEQYF.

This clone was recorded a few times. This chain connects TRBV5-5 to TRBJ2-1, with 12 bases lining up with TRBD2. There are 17 residues in the CDR3. Unmatched junction bases numbered 13, after V lost 4 bases and J lost 8 bases. Per germline, CDR1 SGHKS and CDR2 YYEKEE (reference sequence). The CDR3 region has the DNA TGTGCCAGCAGCCCTATCACTAGCGGGGGGTACAATTATGAGCAGTTCTTC. Protein product: CASSPITSGGYNYEQFF.

The rearrangement links TRBV4-2 to TRBJ2-2; 7 nucleotides line up with TRBD1. CDR3 size: 18 residues. Germline V CDR1 and CDR2: LGHNA, YNFKEQ. V lost 0 bases to trimming and J lost 4 bases; unmatched junction nucleotides: 11. CDR3 sequence: CASSQDPLGGASTGELFF. The CDR3 coding sequence is TGTGCCAGCAGCCAAGATCCCTTAGGGGGCGCAAGCACCGGGGAGCTGTTTTTT.

The chain employs TRBV19 and TRBJ1-2; 8 bases map to TRBD1. Germline lookup yields CDR1 LNHDA and CDR2 SQIVND (reference sequence). V shed 6 bases and J 8 bases; nucleotides not matched to a gene: 11. This CDR3 is built from 14 residues. Here the CDR3 reads CASRATGTGGGYTF. For the CDR3, the DNA is TGTGCCAGTAGGGCAACCGGGACAGGAGGCGGCTACACCTTC.

V is TRBV5-6 and J is TRBJ2-3; no firm D call. This CDR3 is built from 14 residues. V dropped 0 bases and J dropped 1 base, with 6 bases sitting between them. Per the germline V gene, CDR1 is SGHDT and CDR2 is YYEEEE. In nucleotides, the CDR3 is TGTGCCAGCAGCTTGGGTTTAGGCACAGATACGCAGTATTTT. Its protein is CASSLGLGTDTQYF.

This rearrangement joins TRBV18 to TRBJ2-3; 8 bases map to TRBD2. The CDR3 runs to 16 residues. CDR1 and CDR2 from the germline V gene are KGHSH and LQKENI. Trimming took 2 bases from V and 1 from J; bases not matched to a gene: 5. The CDR3 reads CASSPYRGGGTDTQYF. Here the CDR3 DNA reads TGTGCCAGCTCACCATACCGGGGGGGCGGCACAGATACGCAGTATTTT.